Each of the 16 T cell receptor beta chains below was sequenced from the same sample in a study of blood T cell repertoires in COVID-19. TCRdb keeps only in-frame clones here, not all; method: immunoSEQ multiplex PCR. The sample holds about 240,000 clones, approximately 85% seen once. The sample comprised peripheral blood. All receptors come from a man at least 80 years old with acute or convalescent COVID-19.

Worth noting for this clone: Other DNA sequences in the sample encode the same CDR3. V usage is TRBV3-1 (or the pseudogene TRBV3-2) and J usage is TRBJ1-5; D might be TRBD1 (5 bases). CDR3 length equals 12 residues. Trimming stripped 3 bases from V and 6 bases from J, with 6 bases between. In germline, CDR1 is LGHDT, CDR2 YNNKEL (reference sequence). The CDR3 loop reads CASSQGGQPQHF. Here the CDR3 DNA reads TGTGCCAGCAGCCAGGGGGGTCAGCCCCAGCATTTT.

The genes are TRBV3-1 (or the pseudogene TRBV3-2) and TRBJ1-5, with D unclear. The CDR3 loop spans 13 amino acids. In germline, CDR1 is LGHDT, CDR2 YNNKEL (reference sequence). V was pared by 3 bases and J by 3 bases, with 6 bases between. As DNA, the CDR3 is TGTGCCAGCAGCCATACAGACAATCAGCCCCAGCATTTT. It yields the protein CASSHTDNQPQHF.

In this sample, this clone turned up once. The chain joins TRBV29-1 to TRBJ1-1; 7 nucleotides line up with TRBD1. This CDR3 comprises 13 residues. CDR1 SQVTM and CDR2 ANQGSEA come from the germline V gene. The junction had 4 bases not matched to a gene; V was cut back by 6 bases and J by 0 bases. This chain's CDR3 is CSVTGAMNTEAFF. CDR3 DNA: TGCAGCGTAACAGGGGCCATGAACACTGAAGCTTTCTTT.

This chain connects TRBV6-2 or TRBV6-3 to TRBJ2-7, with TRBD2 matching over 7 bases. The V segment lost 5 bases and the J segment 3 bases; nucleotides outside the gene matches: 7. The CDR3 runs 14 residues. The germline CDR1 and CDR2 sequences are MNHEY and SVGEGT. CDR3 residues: CASSREVTSYEQYF. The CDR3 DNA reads TGTGCCAGCAGTCGGGAGGTAACTAGCTACGAGCAGTACTTC.

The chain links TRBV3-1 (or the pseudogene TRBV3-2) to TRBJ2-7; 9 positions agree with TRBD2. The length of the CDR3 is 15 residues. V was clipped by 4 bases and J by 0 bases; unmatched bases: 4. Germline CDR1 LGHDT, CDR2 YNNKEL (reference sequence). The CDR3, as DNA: TGTGCCAGCAGCCGACTAGCGGACCGCTCCTACGAGCAGTACTTC. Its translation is CASSRLADRSYEQYF.

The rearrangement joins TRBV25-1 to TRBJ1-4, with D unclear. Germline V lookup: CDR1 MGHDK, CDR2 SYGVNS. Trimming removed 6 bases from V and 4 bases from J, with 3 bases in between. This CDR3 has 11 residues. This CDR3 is CASSLNEKLFF. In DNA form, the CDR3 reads TGTGCCAGCAGCCTTAATGAAAAACTGTTTTTT.

CDR3 loop: CASTSIGLAGYEQFF. The CDR3 DNA follows: TGTGCCAGCACCTCGATTGGGCTAGCGGGCTATGAGCAGTTCTTC. This chain links TRBV11-2 with TRBJ2-1; 8 nucleotides align to TRBD2. The CDR3 sequence is 15 residues long. The V gene's germline CDR1 is SGHAT and CDR2 FQNNGV. J lost 8 bases, V lost 7 bases, and 13 bases had no gene match.

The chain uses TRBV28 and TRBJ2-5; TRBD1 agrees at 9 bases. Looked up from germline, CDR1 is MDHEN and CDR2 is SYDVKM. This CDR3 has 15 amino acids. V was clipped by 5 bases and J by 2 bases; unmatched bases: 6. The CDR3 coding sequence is TGTGCCAGCAGTGAAGGGACAGGGTGGCAAGAGACCCAGTACTTC. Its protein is CASSEGTGWQETQYF. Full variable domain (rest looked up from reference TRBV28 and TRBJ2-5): DVKVTQSSRYLVKRTGEKVFLECVQDMDHENMFWYRQDPGLGLRLIYFSYDVKMKEKGDIPEGYSVSREKKERFSLILESASTNQTSMYLCASSEGTGWQETQYFGPGTRLLVL.

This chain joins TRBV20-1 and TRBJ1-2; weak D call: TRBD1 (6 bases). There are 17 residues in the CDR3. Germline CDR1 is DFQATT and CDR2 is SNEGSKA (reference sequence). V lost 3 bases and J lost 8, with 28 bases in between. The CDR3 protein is CSASPYPGGLGLGGYTF. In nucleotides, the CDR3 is TGCAGTGCTAGTCCGTATCCTGGGGGCCTCGGTCTGGGAGGCTACACCTTC.

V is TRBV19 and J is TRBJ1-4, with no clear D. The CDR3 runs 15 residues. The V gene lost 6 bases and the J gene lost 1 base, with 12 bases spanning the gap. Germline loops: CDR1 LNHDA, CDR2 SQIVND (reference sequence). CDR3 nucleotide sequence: TGTGCCAGTAGCGGGAAAGGAATAACTAATGAAAAACTGTTTTTT. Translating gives CASSGKGITNEKLFF. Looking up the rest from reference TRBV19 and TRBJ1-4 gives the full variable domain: DGGITQSPKYLFRKEGQNVTLSCEQNLNHDAMYWYRQDPGQGLRLIYYSQIVNDFQKGDIAEGYSVSREKKESFPLTVTSAQKNPTAFYLCASSGKGITNEKLFFGSGTQLSVL.

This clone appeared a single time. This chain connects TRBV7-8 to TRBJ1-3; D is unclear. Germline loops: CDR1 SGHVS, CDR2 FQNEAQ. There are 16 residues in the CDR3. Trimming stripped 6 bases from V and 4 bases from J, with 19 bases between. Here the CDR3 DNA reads TGTGCCAGCAGTTTTAGCGGGCAAGAGCCCGGAAACACCATATATTTT. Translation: CASSFSGQEPGNTIYF.

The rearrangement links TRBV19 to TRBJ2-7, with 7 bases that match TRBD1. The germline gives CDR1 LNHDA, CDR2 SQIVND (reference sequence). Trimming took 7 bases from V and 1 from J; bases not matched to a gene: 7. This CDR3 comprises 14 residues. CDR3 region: CASTSQTGSYEQYF. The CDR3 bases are TGTGCCAGTACCTCCCAGACAGGGTCCTACGAGCAGTACTTC.

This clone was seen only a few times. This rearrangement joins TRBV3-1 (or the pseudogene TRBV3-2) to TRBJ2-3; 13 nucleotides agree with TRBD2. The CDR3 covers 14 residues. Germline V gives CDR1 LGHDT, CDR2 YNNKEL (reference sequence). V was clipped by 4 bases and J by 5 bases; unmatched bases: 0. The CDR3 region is CASSRTSGGDTQYF. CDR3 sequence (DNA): TGTGCCAGCAGCCGGACTAGCGGGGGAGATACGCAGTATTTT.

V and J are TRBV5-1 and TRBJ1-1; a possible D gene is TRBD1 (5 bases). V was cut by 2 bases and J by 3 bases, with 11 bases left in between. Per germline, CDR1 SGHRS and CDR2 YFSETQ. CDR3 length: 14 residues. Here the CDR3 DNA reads TGCGCCAGCAGCTTTAGAGCGGGGGACACTGAAGCTTTCTTT. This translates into CASSFRAGDTEAFF.

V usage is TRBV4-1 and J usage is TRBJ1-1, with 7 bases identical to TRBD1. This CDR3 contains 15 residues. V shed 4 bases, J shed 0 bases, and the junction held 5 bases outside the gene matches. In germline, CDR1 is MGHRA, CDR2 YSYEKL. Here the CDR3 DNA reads TGCGCCAGCAGCCCCATACAGGGGTTGAACACTGAAGCTTTCTTT. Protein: CASSPIQGLNTEAFF.

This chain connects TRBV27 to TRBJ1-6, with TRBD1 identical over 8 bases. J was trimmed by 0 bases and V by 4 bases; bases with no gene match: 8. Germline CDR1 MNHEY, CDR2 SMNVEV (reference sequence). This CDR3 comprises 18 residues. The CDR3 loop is CASSSGTGPSSYNSPLHF. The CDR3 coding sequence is TGTGCCAGCAGTTCCGGGACAGGCCCAAGCTCCTATAATTCACCCCTCCACTTT.